What follows are 32 T cell receptor beta chains derived from one specimen sequenced in a study of T-cell memory formation after mild COVID-19 (dated by TCRdb to the early 2020s). Library method: 5' RACE. Sequencing took place on an Illumina NovaSeq 6000. The public reads were quality trimmed at Q25 with fastp and then assembled into clones with MiXCR by TCRdb, keeping productive beta chains. Every entry covers one CDR3 protein and lists the most common genes and DNA from its rows. The sample table shows 200,000 to 250,000 distinct CDR3 sequences, and roughly 10% are seen once. The top ten constitute approximately 2.8% of the sample. Sequencing was performed on PBMCs or a T cell subset sorted from them (not recorded which). The receptors derive from a man between 18 and 35 years old who had mild COVID-19 (a few samples of this study predate the infection). The sample titles of this study are shuffled in the database, so cell type and time point are left out; the donor was told from shared clones.

Only a few counts were recorded for this clonotype. The chain employs TRBV5-1 and TRBJ1-4, with TRBD1 identical over 9 bases. V lost 4 bases to trimming and J lost 0 bases; unmatched junction nucleotides: 4. Germline CDR1 and CDR2: SGHRS and YFSETQ. This CDR3 has 16 residues. CDR3 sequence (DNA): TGCGCCAGCAGCCCCGGGGACAGGGCAACTAATGAAAAACTGTTTTTT. It yields the protein CASSPGDRATNEKLFF.

This rearrangement joins TRBV2 to TRBJ1-5; D call uncertain. Trimming took off 8 bases at V and 0 bases at J, with 11 bases between the two ends. The CDR3 sequence is 14 residues long. The germline gives CDR1 SNHLY, CDR2 FYNNEI. CDR3 bases: TGTGCCAGCGGAGCAGCCTATAGCAATCAGCCCCAGCATTTT. This encodes CASGAAYSNQPQHF.

The chain has TRBV14 and TRBJ1-2, with TRBD1 as a possible D gene (5 bases). The CDR3 runs 14 residues. V lost 4 bases and J 8 bases, leaving 17 bases between the germline ends. Germline V CDR1 and CDR2: SGHDN, FVKESK. CDR3 bases: TGTGCCAGCAGCCGACAATCCGGGGGTTTCGGCTACACCTTC. Amino acid sequence: CASSRQSGGFGYTF.

This chain uses TRBV12-3 or TRBV12-4 with TRBJ1-6; tentatively, D is TRBD1 (5 bases). The CDR3 totals 14 residues. Between the trimmed V and J ends, which lost 6 bases and 7 bases, there was a span of 13 bases. The CDR3 DNA reads as TGTGCCAGCAGCTCTGGACGGGGCAATTCACCCCTCCACTTT. Translation: CASSSGRGNSPLHF.

The chain recombines TRBV2 with TRBJ2-1; 9 bases map to TRBD2. The CDR3 is made up of 15 amino acids. The V and J ends lost 3 bases and 8 bases, in that order; junction bases with no gene match: 8. The V gene's germline CDR1 is SNHLY and CDR2 FYNNEI. CDR3 DNA sequence: TGTGCCAGCAGTGAGGAGCGGGGGGCGGTCGATGAGCAGTTCTTC. The encoded protein is CASSEERGAVDEQFF.

V gene TRBV15 combines with J gene TRBJ1-4, with 9 nucleotides matching TRBD1. Unmatched junction bases numbered 7, after V lost 5 bases and J lost 3 bases. CDR3 length: 16 residues. Germline V gives CDR1 LNHNV, CDR2 YYDKDF (reference sequence). CDR3 bases: TGTGCCACCAGCCGCCGACAGGGGGGAGCTAATGAAAAACTGTTTTTT. Translating gives CATSRRQGGANEKLFF.

This chain connects TRBV28 to TRBJ2-3, with a tentative D call TRBD2 (7 bases). The CDR3 covers 15 residues. The V gene's germline CDR1 is MDHEN and CDR2 SYDVKM. Trimming cost V 10 bases and J 5 bases, with 22 bases left between them. Written as DNA, the CDR3 is TGTGCCACCCGGGGAGGGGGGCTATCAGGAGATACGCAGTATTTT. It encodes CATRGGGLSGDTQYF.

The genes are TRBV5-1 and TRBJ1-2; D unclear. Trimming cost V 0 bases and J 0 bases, with 9 bases left between them. The CDR3 is made up of 15 amino acids. CDR1 is SGHRS and CDR2 is YFSETQ in the germline V gene. The CDR3 sequence is CASSLEPGANYGYTF. The CDR3 region has the DNA TGCGCCAGCAGCTTGGAGCCAGGAGCTAACTATGGCTACACCTTC.

This clonotype showed up many times. The rearrangement joins TRBV4-3 to TRBJ1-2, with D perhaps matching TRBD1 (6 bases). The V gene's germline CDR1 is LGHNA and CDR2 YSLEER. The V end was cut by 0 bases, the J end by 8 bases, with 31 bases between. This CDR3 contains 20 residues. This CDR3 is CASSQDLSGGMADRVGGYTF. The CDR3 region has the DNA TGCGCCAGCAGCCAAGATTTGTCGGGGGGCATGGCCGACCGTGTCGGAGGCTACACCTTC.

The chain uses TRBV5-1 and TRBJ2-3; D gene unclear. The germline V gene encodes CDR1 SGHRS and CDR2 YFSETQ. The CDR3 length is 14 residues. V was trimmed by 0 bases and J by 2 bases, leaving 7 bases between them. Here the CDR3 DNA reads TGCGCCAGCAGCTTGGGAGAGGTCACAGATACGCAGTATTTT. This codes for CASSLGEVTDTQYF.

This clonotype was counted a few times. V is TRBV30 and J is TRBJ2-3; no firm D call. The germline CDR1 and CDR2 sequences are GTSNPN and SVGIG (reference sequence). V dropped 0 bases and J dropped 2 bases, with 6 bases sitting between them. The CDR3 runs to 13 residues. Here the CDR3 reads CAWSVGYTDTQYF. Written as DNA, the CDR3 is TGTGCCTGGAGTGTAGGATACACAGATACGCAGTATTTT.

In its sample, this clonotype was seen a few times. The rearrangement joins TRBV5-6 to TRBJ2-7; 9 bases align to TRBD1. The germline V gene encodes CDR1 SGHDT and CDR2 YYEEEE. The CDR3 runs to 17 residues. With V trimmed by 4 bases and J by 1 base, 12 bases remained unmatched. The CDR3 DNA sequence: TGTGCCAGCAGCGCTTACCGGGACAGGGCAGGGTCCTACGAGCAGTACGTC. This sequence encodes CASSAYRDRAGSYEQYV.

The chain is built from TRBV4-1 and TRBJ2-1, with D possibly matching TRBD2 (5 bases). The CDR3 consists of 14 residues. Trimming took off 3 bases at V and 7 bases at J, with 13 bases between the two ends. CDR1 MGHRA and CDR2 YSYEKL come from the germline V gene. CDR3 DNA: TGCGCCAGCAGCCAGGCGGACTGGCGGAATGAGCAGTTCTTC. It specifies CASSQADWRNEQFF.

This chain connects TRBV27 to TRBJ2-3; no reliable D call. Per the germline V gene, CDR1 is MNHEY and CDR2 is SMNVEV (reference sequence). The CDR3 runs 13 residues. The V end lost 3 bases, the J end lost 4 bases, and 8 bases lay between the germline ends. CDR3 in DNA: TGTGCCAGCAGTTTTGTGTGGGCAGATACGCAGTATTTT. As protein: CASSFVWADTQYF.

This clonotype was detected only a few times. This rearrangement joins TRBV20-1 to TRBJ1-1; unclear D gene. Trimming removed 2 bases from V and 1 base from J, with 5 bases in between. There are 12 residues in the CDR3. Germline values: CDR1 DFQATT, CDR2 SNEGSKA (reference sequence). CDR3 in amino acids: CSARMGNTEAFF. The CDR3, as DNA: TGCAGTGCTAGAATGGGGAACACTGAAGCTTTCTTT.

Written as DNA, the CDR3 is TGTGCCAGCAGGGTCCCAGGGAGGGAGCAGTACTTC. Translation: CASRVPGREQYF. V usage is TRBV28 and J usage is TRBJ2-7, with D possibly being TRBD2 (6 bases). The V and J ends lost 6 bases and 7 bases respectively, with 13 bases between them. CDR3 length equals 12 residues. CDR1 MDHEN and CDR2 SYDVKM come from the germline V gene.

This clonotype was seen more than once but under ten times. The chain recombines TRBV14 with TRBJ2-7; D gene uncertain. Looked up from germline, CDR1 is SGHDN and CDR2 is FVKESK. Trimming left V 10 bases short and J 0 bases short, with 10 bases between. CDR3 size: 12 residues. CDR3 sequence reads: CAMPDGSYEQYV. Here the CDR3 DNA reads TGTGCCATGCCGGACGGCTCCTACGAGCAGTACGTC.

The sample holds one count of this clonotype. This chain connects TRBV7-9 to TRBJ1-1, with 8 bases lining up with TRBD1. Germline V gene sequence: CDR1 SEHNR, CDR2 FQNEAQ (reference sequence). There are 14 residues in the CDR3. J lost 7 bases, V lost 2 bases, and 6 bases had no gene match. The CDR3 here is CASSLKGGQGEAFF. DNA for the CDR3: TGTGCCAGCAGCTTAAAAGGAGGACAGGGTGAAGCTTTCTTT.

This clonotype was found a few times. The chain recombines TRBV5-1 with TRBJ1-3, with 10 bases fitting TRBD1. This CDR3 contains 15 residues. CDR1 and CDR2 from the germline V gene are SGHRS and YFSETQ. Losses at the gene ends were 3 bases for V and 0 bases for J; bases not matched to a gene: 0. The CDR3 reads CASSWTGGSGNTIYF. The CDR3 DNA reads as TGCGCCAGCAGCTGGACAGGGGGCTCTGGAAACACCATATATTTT.

The J gene is TRBJ2-1, the V gene TRBV6-5; possible D gene TRBD2, 5 bases. The CDR3 is 14 residues long. The germline V and J ends were trimmed by 4 bases and 4 bases, with 11 bases remaining between them. CDR1 and CDR2 from the germline V gene are MNHEY and SVGAGI. CDR3 DNA sequence: TGTGCCAGCAGTTCTCGAGAGGGTTACAATGAGCAGTTCTTC. Its protein is CASSSREGYNEQFF.

The rearrangement links TRBV5-1 to TRBJ1-4, with 9 bases fitting TRBD1. J lost 12 bases, V lost 1 base, and 10 bases had no gene match. Germline CDR1 SGHRS, CDR2 YFSETQ. The CDR3 is 15 amino acids. The CDR3 loop reads CASSLSSGQGLQLFF. CDR3 in DNA: TGCGCCAGCAGCTTGTCCTCCGGACAGGGGTTACAACTGTTTTTT.

The gene calls are TRBV6-6 and TRBJ1-5; TRBD1 aligns across 8 bases. The germline V gene has CDR1 MNHNY and CDR2 SVGAGI (reference sequence). The CDR3 has 13 residues. V was clipped by 6 bases and J by 7 bases; unmatched bases: 5. The CDR3 bases are TGTGCCAGCAGAGACAGGGGAAGACAGCCCCAGCATTTT. Translated, it gives CASRDRGRQPQHF.

The sample holds many counts of this clonotype. The V and J genes are TRBV4-1 and TRBJ1-1; D unclear. Trimming removed 0 bases from V and 1 base from J, with 15 bases in between. There are 17 residues in the CDR3. CDR1 is MGHRA, CDR2 YSYEKL, per germline. CDR3 amino acids: CASSQDLGQAENTEAFF. The CDR3 region has the DNA TGCGCCAGCAGCCAAGATCTAGGGCAGGCCGAGAACACTGAAGCTTTCTTT.

This clonotype was found a few times. The V and J genes are TRBV5-1 and TRBJ2-3, with D hard to call. V lost 1 base and J 6 bases, leaving 12 bases between the germline ends. This CDR3 spans 14 amino acids. CDR1 is SGHRS, CDR2 YFSETQ, per germline. In nucleotides, the CDR3 is TGCGCCAGCAGCTTGAACCAGATACCGGATACGCAGTATTTT. Residues: CASSLNQIPDTQYF.

The chain has TRBV6-2 or TRBV6-3 and TRBJ2-5; 14 nucleotides match TRBD2. This CDR3 region has 17 residues. V lost 5 bases and J lost 5; bases outside the gene matches: 10. Germline CDR1 reads MNHEY; CDR2 reads SVGEGT. CDR3 DNA: TGTGCCAGCAGTCCGACTAGCGGGGGGGCGGAGTTGGAGACCCAGTACTTC. Amino acids: CASSPTSGGAELETQYF.

The rearrangement uses TRBV7-2 and TRBJ1-5, with a possible D match to TRBD1 (5 bases). Trimming shortened V by 3 bases and J by 3 bases, and 15 bases separated the two germline ends. There are 16 residues in the CDR3. The germline V gene has CDR1 SGHTA and CDR2 FQGNSA. The CDR3 sequence: CASSFYGTSSNQPQHF. The CDR3 DNA reads TGTGCCAGCAGCTTTTATGGGACCTCGTCCAATCAGCCCCAGCATTTT.

This clonotype has only a few counts. The chain is built from TRBV6-1 and TRBJ1-1, with 7 bases identical to TRBD1. CDR1 is MNHNS and CDR2 is SASEGT in the germline V gene. Trimming cost V 6 bases and J 1 base; bases outside gene matches: 8. The CDR3 is made up of 15 amino acids. For the CDR3, the DNA is TGTGCCAGCAGACGCGGGACAGCGTCGAACACTGAAGCTTTCTTT. It translates to CASRRGTASNTEAFF.

This clonotype was counted many times. This sequence joins TRBV5-1 and TRBJ2-3; D possibly corresponds to TRBD1 (5 bases). The CDR3 is made up of 14 amino acids. Per germline, CDR1 SGHRS and CDR2 YFSETQ. V was pared by 4 bases and J by 0 bases, with 9 bases between. CDR3 nucleotides: TGCGCCAGCAGCGACAGAAAGAGCACAGATACGCAGTATTTT. It codes for CASSDRKSTDTQYF.

This clonotype was found a few times. V usage is TRBV20-1 and J usage is TRBJ2-1; 7 bases match TRBD1. The CDR3 contains 13 residues. Germline assignment: CDR1 DFQATT and CDR2 SNEGSKA (reference sequence). V dropped 4 bases and J dropped 8; count of bases not matched to a gene: 8. For the CDR3, the DNA is TGCAGTGCTACAGACCACAGGGGAGATGAGCAGTTCTTC. This sequence encodes CSATDHRGDEQFF.

The V gene is TRBV12-5, the J gene TRBJ2-7, with D tentatively TRBD1 (6 bases). V lost 9 bases and J lost 1, with 13 bases in between. CDR3 length: 13 residues. Germline assignment: CDR1 LGHNT and CDR2 FRNRAP. CDR3 loop: CASLQGNSYEQYF. The DNA for the CDR3 is TGTGCTAGCCTTCAGGGGAATTCCTACGAGCAGTACTTC.

The rearrangement links TRBV6-2 or TRBV6-3 to TRBJ2-1, with a tentative D call TRBD2 (5 bases). Germline lookup yields CDR1 MNHEY and CDR2 SVGEGT. The CDR3 runs to 14 residues. Trimming stripped 8 bases from V and 7 bases from J, with 18 bases between. CDR3 region: CASGRATAQNEQFF. In nucleotides, the CDR3 is TGTGCCAGCGGGCGGGCCACCGCCCAGAATGAGCAGTTCTTC.

This clonotype was detected a few times. CDR3 sequence reads: CATSRDLGVQETQYF. CDR3 DNA: TGTGCCACCAGCAGAGATTTAGGGGTTCAAGAGACCCAGTACTTC. This sequence joins TRBV15 and TRBJ2-5; TRBD1 might be the D (5 bases). Trimming pared 0 bases from V and 2 bases from J, leaving 10 bases between. The germline gives CDR1 LNHNV, CDR2 YYDKDF (reference sequence). The CDR3 totals 15 residues.